The sequence of this TCR beta chain was determined in a study of blood T cell repertoires in COVID-19. Overall study: COVID-19 samples from acute and convalescent phases originated in the United States, Italy and Spain. T cells, B-cell-depleted T cells, or PBMCs provided the cDNA or gDNA that served as material.

After removal of 3 bases from V and 6 bases from J, the junction contained 7 bases not matched to a gene. The CDR3 has 15 residues. In germline, CDR1 is KGHSH, CDR2 LQKENI. In the authors' workflow: Reference gene primer amplification gave estimated nucleated cell counts. TCRdb's copy holds only in-frame clones and misses some; the assay was immunoSEQ multiplex PCR. Clone size and V and J calls were adopted from that table, with D and trimming inferred from the DNA. The sample holds about 160,000 clones, 81% seen once. Sequencing was done on a sample of peripheral blood. The receptor was isolated from a human donor in a cohort sampled during active COVID-19. The chain couples TRBV18 to TRBJ2-7; the match to TRBD1 covers 11 bases. The CDR3 here is CASSPQGTGGVEQYF. CDR3 in DNA: TGTGCCAGCTCACCTCAGGGGACAGGGGGTGTCGAGCAGTACTTC.